These T cell receptor beta chains were read from a single sample in a study of blood T cell repertoires in COVID-19. The assay was immunoSEQ multiplex PCR, and TCRdb's table has in-frame clones only and misses some. The sample lists about 240,000 clones, 70% to 90% seen once, with approximately 6.2% in the top ten. The sample was peripheral blood. Source of these receptors: a man between 60 and 75 years old with acute or convalescent COVID-19. Each CDR3 is given with its conserved first and last residue. A D gene is named only where the DNA matches it firmly. Size is omitted from some rows. Given values are once, few, many or a class for expanded clones.

CDR3 DNA: TGCAGCGTTGCAGGTCTAGCGGGAGGCGAGCAGTACTTC
CDR3 protein: CSVAGLAGGEQYF
J gene: TRBJ2-7
V gene: TRBV29-1
D gene: TRBD2
clone size: NA

CDR3 DNA: TGCGCCAGCAGCTTGAGCGCCAGGGGCTACGAGCAGTACTTC
CDR3 protein: CASSLSARGYEQYF
J gene: TRBJ2-7
V gene: TRBV5-1
D gene: NA
clone size: NA

CDR3 DNA: TGCGCCAGCAGCTTGGGGACCGGGACAGGATCAACAAAACTGTTTTTT
CDR3 protein: CASSLGTGTGSTKLFF
J gene: TRBJ1-4
V gene: TRBV5-1
D gene: TRBD1
clone size: NA

CDR3 DNA: TGTGCCAGCAGTTACGTTCTAAACCACGAGCAGTACTTC
CDR3 protein: CASSYVLNHEQYF
J gene: TRBJ2-7
V gene: TRBV6-2/TRBV6-3
D gene: NA
clone size: NA

CDR3 DNA: TGTGCCAGCAGTTTGACAGGGAGGGAAAAACTGTTTTTT
CDR3 protein: CASSLTGREKLFF
J gene: TRBJ1-4
V gene: TRBV28
D gene: TRBD1
clone size: NA

CDR3 DNA: TGTGCCAGCAGCCTGGGGGCCCTGGGTGAAAAACTGTTTTTT
CDR3 protein: CASSLGALGEKLFF
J gene: TRBJ1-4
V gene: TRBV6-2/TRBV6-3
D gene: NA
clone size: NA

CDR3 DNA: TGTGCCTGGAGTTTCTCCCGGGGTGAGCAGTTCTTC
CDR3 protein: CAWSFSRGEQFF
J gene: TRBJ2-1
V gene: TRBV30
D gene: NA
clone size: NA

CDR3 DNA: TGTGCCAGCAGCTTAAGCGGGAGCCGGGGGCCTTACAATGAGCAGTTCTTC
CDR3 protein: CASSLSGSRGPYNEQFF
J gene: TRBJ2-1
V gene: TRBV7-3
D gene: NA
clone size: NA

CDR3 DNA: TGCGCCAGCAGCCAAGCGATCCGGGGCTACAATGAGCAGTTCTTC
CDR3 protein: CASSQAIRGYNEQFF
J gene: TRBJ2-1
V gene: TRBV4-3
D gene: NA
clone size: NA

CDR3 DNA: TGTGCCAGCAGCTTAAGGGCTAGCGGGAGCGTCTCCTACAATGAGCAGTTCTTC
CDR3 protein: CASSLRASGSVSYNEQFF
J gene: TRBJ2-1
V gene: TRBV7-3
D gene: TRBD2
clone size: NA

CDR3 DNA: TGTGCCAGCAGCGCCTACGGACAGGAGCTGTTTTTT
CDR3 protein: CASSAYGQELFF
J gene: TRBJ2-2
V gene: TRBV11-3
D gene: NA
clone size: few

CDR3 DNA: TGCGCCAGCAGCTCCCAGGGTATGGGCGAGCAGTACTTC
CDR3 protein: CASSSQGMGEQYF
J gene: TRBJ2-7
V gene: TRBV5-1
D gene: NA
clone size: NA

CDR3 DNA: TGTGCCAGCAGCTCCCGGGACAGGGTACTGAATGAGCAGTTCTTC
CDR3 protein: CASSSRDRVLNEQFF
J gene: TRBJ2-1
V gene: TRBV9
D gene: TRBD1
clone size: NA

CDR3 DNA: TGTGCCAGCAGTTACGAAAGAGGACGGACAATGAACACTGAAGCTTTCTTT
CDR3 protein: CASSYERGRTMNTEAFF
J gene: TRBJ1-1
V gene: TRBV6-2/TRBV6-3
D gene: NA
clone size: NA

CDR3 DNA: TGCGCCAGCAGCCCAGCGGGGGCTGGGGCCAACGTCCTGACTTTC
CDR3 protein: CASSPAGAGANVLTF
J gene: TRBJ2-6
V gene: TRBV4-3
D gene: TRBD2
clone size: few

CDR3 DNA: TGTGCCAGCAGCCTACAGGGACCTTTGAACACTGAAGCTTTCTTT
CDR3 protein: CASSLQGPLNTEAFF
J gene: TRBJ1-1
V gene: TRBV6-5
D gene: NA
clone size: NA

CDR3 DNA: TGTGCCAGCAGTGAACCACAGGGCTACACCGGGGAGCTGTTTTTT
CDR3 protein: CASSEPQGYTGELFF
J gene: TRBJ2-2
V gene: TRBV6-1
D gene: NA
clone size: NA

CDR3 DNA: TGTGCCAGCAGCTTAGGCTTGGCGTCTGGAGGCGCAGATACGCAGTATTTT
CDR3 protein: CASSLGLASGGADTQYF
J gene: TRBJ2-3
V gene: TRBV7-9
D gene: NA
clone size: NA

CDR3 DNA: TGTGCCAGCAGCTTAACGGGCAGCTCCTACGAGCAGTACTTC
CDR3 protein: CASSLTGSSYEQYF
J gene: TRBJ2-7
V gene: TRBV7-3
D gene: NA
clone size: NA

CDR3 DNA: TGCAGCGTGGCAGGGGCATACACTGAAGCTTTCTTT
CDR3 protein: CSVAGAYTEAFF
J gene: TRBJ1-1
V gene: TRBV29-1
D gene: NA
clone size: NA

CDR3 DNA: TGTGCCAGCAGCCCTGGTGGGGGGGCATACGAGCAGTACTTC
CDR3 protein: CASSPGGGAYEQYF
J gene: TRBJ2-7
V gene: TRBV7-9
D gene: NA
clone size: NA

CDR3 DNA: TGTGCCAGCAGCATAATAGCGGGAGGGTGGGATACGCAGTATTTT
CDR3 protein: CASSIIAGGWDTQYF
J gene: TRBJ2-3
V gene: TRBV7-8
D gene: TRBD2
clone size: NA

CDR3 DNA: TGTGCCTGGAGTCCAGGGTTGGGGTCCTACGAGCAGTACTTC
CDR3 protein: CAWSPGLGSYEQYF
J gene: TRBJ2-7
V gene: TRBV30
D gene: NA
clone size: NA

CDR3 DNA: TGTGCCAGTAGTACTACAGGGGGTAGCTACGAGCAGTACTTC
CDR3 protein: CASSTTGGSYEQYF
J gene: TRBJ2-7
V gene: TRBV19
D gene: TRBD1
clone size: NA

CDR3 DNA: TGTGCCAGCTCACCGGGACTAGCAAGAGATACGCAGTATTTT
CDR3 protein: CASSPGLARDTQYF
J gene: TRBJ2-3
V gene: TRBV18
D gene: TRBD2
clone size: NA

CDR3 DNA: TGTGCCAGCAGCTCCCGACTAGCGGGTGACAATGAGCAGTTCTTC
CDR3 protein: CASSSRLAGDNEQFF
J gene: TRBJ2-1
V gene: TRBV7-2
D gene: TRBD2
clone size: NA

CDR3 DNA: TGTGCCAGTAGTAAAGCGCAGTCCTACGAGCAGTACTTC
CDR3 protein: CASSKAQSYEQYF
J gene: TRBJ2-7
V gene: TRBV19
D gene: NA
clone size: NA

CDR3 DNA: TGTGCCAGCAGGTTGGACAGAAGGGCCGAGCAGTTCTTC
CDR3 protein: CASRLDRRAEQFF
J gene: TRBJ2-1
V gene: TRBV12-3/TRBV12-4
D gene: NA
clone size: NA

CDR3 DNA: TGTGCCAGCAGCTTGGGTCGGGGGAAAGGGAACTATGGCTACACCTTC
CDR3 protein: CASSLGRGKGNYGYTF
J gene: TRBJ1-2
V gene: TRBV5-8
D gene: NA
clone size: NA

CDR3 DNA: TGTGCCAGCAGCTTAGCGCGGGAGAAACCGGTCTACGAGCAGTACTTC
CDR3 protein: CASSLAREKPVYEQYF
J gene: TRBJ2-7
V gene: TRBV7-2
D gene: TRBD2
clone size: few

CDR3 DNA: TGTGCCAGCAGTGAGGCCACTACAGCGGGAGCAACAGATACGCAGTATTTT
CDR3 protein: CASSEATTAGATDTQYF
J gene: TRBJ2-3
V gene: TRBV6-1
D gene: TRBD2
clone size: NA

CDR3 DNA: TGTGCCAGCAGCCCAAGACAGGAGAAGAACTACGAGCAGTACTTC
CDR3 protein: CASSPRQEKNYEQYF
J gene: TRBJ2-7
V gene: TRBV13
D gene: NA
clone size: NA

CDR3 DNA: TGTGCCAGCAGTTACTCCCTAGAGACAGGGCACGAGCAGTACTTC
CDR3 protein: CASSYSLETGHEQYF
J gene: TRBJ2-7
V gene: TRBV6-5
D gene: TRBD1
clone size: NA

CDR3 DNA: TGTGCCAGCACCCGCGGGGCTAGCGGCGATTACAATGAGCAGTTCTTC
CDR3 protein: CASTRGASGDYNEQFF
J gene: TRBJ2-1
V gene: TRBV9
D gene: TRBD2
clone size: NA

CDR3 DNA: TGTGCCAGCAGTGATTCAGGGTACGAGCAGTACTTC
CDR3 protein: CASSDSGYEQYF
J gene: TRBJ2-7
V gene: TRBV25-1
D gene: NA
clone size: NA

CDR3 DNA: TGTGCCAGCAGCTTTGGAGGGGACACAGATACGCAGTATTTT
CDR3 protein: CASSFGGDTDTQYF
J gene: TRBJ2-3
V gene: TRBV7-3
D gene: NA
clone size: NA

CDR3 DNA: TGTGCCAGCAGCTTAGGAACGAGGGGGAATGGGGGTGAGCAGTTCTTC
CDR3 protein: CASSLGTRGNGGEQFF
J gene: TRBJ2-1
V gene: TRBV11-1
D gene: NA
clone size: once

CDR3 DNA: TGTGCCAGCGGTTCACACACAGATACGCAGTATTTT
CDR3 protein: CASGSHTDTQYF
J gene: TRBJ2-3
V gene: TRBV11-3
D gene: NA
clone size: NA

CDR3 DNA: TGTGCCAGCAGCGTAGGAGACAGGGCTGCTGAAAAACTGTTTTTT
CDR3 protein: CASSVGDRAAEKLFF
J gene: TRBJ1-4
V gene: TRBV9
D gene: TRBD1
clone size: NA

CDR3 DNA: TGTGCCAGCAGTTACAGCAAGAACACTGAAGCTTTCTTT
CDR3 protein: CASSYSKNTEAFF
J gene: TRBJ1-1
V gene: TRBV6-5
D gene: NA
clone size: NA

CDR3 DNA: TGTGCCAGCAGCTTAGGTATAGCAGGGACAGATACGCAGTATTTT
CDR3 protein: CASSLGIAGTDTQYF
J gene: TRBJ2-3
V gene: TRBV7-2
D gene: NA
clone size: NA

CDR3 DNA: TGTGCCAGCAGCTTAGCCCCGGGGCCAGGGGGCTACAATGAGCAGTTCTTC
CDR3 protein: CASSLAPGPGGYNEQFF
J gene: TRBJ2-1
V gene: TRBV7-2
D gene: TRBD1
clone size: NA

CDR3 DNA: TGTGCCAGTAGTATCTTGGGCGGGTCCTACAATGAGCAGTTCTTC
CDR3 protein: CASSILGGSYNEQFF
J gene: TRBJ2-1
V gene: TRBV19
D gene: NA
clone size: NA

CDR3 DNA: TGTGCCAGCAGTTTGTCAGGCCGCGAGCAGTACTTC
CDR3 protein: CASSLSGREQYF
J gene: TRBJ2-7
V gene: TRBV28
D gene: NA
clone size: NA

CDR3 DNA: TGTGCCAGCAGCCCCGGGACTAGCGGCTACGAGCAGTACTTC
CDR3 protein: CASSPGTSGYEQYF
J gene: TRBJ2-7
V gene: TRBV9
D gene: TRBD2
clone size: few

CDR3 DNA: TGCGCCAGCAGTTCAATCAGGGGGACAAACGAGCAGTACTTC
CDR3 protein: CASSSIRGTNEQYF
J gene: TRBJ2-7
V gene: TRBV5-1
D gene: TRBD1
clone size: NA